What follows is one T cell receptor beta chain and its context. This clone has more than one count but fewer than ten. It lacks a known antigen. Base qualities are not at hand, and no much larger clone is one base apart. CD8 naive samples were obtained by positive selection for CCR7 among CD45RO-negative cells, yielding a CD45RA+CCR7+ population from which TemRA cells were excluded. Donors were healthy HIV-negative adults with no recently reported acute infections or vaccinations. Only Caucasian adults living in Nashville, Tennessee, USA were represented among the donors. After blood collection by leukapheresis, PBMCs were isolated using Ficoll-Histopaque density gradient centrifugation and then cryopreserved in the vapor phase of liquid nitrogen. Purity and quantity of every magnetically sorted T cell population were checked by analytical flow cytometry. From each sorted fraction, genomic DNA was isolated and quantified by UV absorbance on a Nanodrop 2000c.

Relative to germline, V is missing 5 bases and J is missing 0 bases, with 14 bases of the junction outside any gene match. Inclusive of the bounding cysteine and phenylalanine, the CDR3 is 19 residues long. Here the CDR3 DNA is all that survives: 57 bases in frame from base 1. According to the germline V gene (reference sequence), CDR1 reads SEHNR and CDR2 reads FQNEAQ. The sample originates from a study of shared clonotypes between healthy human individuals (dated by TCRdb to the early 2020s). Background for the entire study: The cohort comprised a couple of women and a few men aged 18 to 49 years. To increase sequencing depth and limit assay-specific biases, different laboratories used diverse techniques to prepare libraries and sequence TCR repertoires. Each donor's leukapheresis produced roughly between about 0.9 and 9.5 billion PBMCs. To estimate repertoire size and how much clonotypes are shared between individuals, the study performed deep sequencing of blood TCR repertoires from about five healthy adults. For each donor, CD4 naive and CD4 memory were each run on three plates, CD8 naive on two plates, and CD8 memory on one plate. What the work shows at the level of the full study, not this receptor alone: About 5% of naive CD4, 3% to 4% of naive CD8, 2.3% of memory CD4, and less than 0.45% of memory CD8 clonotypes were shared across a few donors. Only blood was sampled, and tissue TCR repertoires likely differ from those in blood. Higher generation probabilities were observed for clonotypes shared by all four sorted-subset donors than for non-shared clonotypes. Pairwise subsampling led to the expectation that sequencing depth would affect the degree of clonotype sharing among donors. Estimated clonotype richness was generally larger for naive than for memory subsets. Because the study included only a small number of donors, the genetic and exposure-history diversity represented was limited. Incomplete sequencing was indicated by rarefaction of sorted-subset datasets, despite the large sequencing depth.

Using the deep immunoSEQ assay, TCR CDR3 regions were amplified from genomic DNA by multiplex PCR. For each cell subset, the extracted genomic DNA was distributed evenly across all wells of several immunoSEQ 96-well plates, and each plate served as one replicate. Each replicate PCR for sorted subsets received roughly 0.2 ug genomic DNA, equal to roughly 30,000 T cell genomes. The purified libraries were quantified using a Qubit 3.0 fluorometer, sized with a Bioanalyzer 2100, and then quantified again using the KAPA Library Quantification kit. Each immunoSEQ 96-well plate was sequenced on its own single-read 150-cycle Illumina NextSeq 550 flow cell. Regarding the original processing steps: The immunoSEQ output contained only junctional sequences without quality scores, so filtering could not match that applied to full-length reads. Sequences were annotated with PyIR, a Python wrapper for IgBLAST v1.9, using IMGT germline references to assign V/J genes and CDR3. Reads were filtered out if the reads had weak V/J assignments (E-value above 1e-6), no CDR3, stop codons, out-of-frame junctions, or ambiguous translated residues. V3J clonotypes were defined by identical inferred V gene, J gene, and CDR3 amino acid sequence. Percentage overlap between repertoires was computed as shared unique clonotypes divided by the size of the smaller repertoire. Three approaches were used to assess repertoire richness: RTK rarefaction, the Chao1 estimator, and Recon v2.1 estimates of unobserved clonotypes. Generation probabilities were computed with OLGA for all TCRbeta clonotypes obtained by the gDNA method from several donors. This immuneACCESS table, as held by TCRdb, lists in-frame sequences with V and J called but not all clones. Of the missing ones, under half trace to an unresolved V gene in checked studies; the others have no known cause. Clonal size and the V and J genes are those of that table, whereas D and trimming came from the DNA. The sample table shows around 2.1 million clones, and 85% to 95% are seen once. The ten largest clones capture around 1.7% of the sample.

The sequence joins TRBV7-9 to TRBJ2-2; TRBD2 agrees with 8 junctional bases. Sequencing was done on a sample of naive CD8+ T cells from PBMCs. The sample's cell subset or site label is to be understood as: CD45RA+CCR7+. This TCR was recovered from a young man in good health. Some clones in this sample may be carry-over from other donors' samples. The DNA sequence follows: TGTGCCAGCAGCCCCGGGTCGGGAGGGCCGGAGCCGAACACCGGGGAGCTGTTTTTT. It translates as CASSPGSGGPEPNTGELFF.